The 22 T cell receptor beta chains given below trace back to one sample, sequenced in a study of blood T cell repertoires in COVID-19. Data came from immunoSEQ multiplex PCR; TCRdb stores just in-frame clones and leaves some out. The table records under 200,000 clones, roughly four fifths of them present only once. The sample taken for sequencing was peripheral blood. All receptors come from a man aged 65 to 85 who had recovered from COVID-19.

This chain joins TRBV18 and TRBJ1-1; 7 nucleotides line up with TRBD1. Trimming at V came to 6 bases and at J to 10 bases, leaving 11 bases not matched to a gene. The CDR3 runs to 13 residues. Per the germline V gene, CDR1 is KGHSH and CDR2 is LQKENI. The CDR3 coding sequence is TGTGCCAGCTCCACGTCCGGGGACAGAGTAGCTTTCTTT. Translation gives CASSTSGDRVAFF.

The gene calls are TRBV29-1 and TRBJ2-3; the D gene is possibly TRBD2 (6 bases). Germline V CDR1 and CDR2: SQVTM, ANQGSEA. V lost 4 bases and J 1 base, leaving 15 bases between the germline ends. CDR3 size: 15 residues. The CDR3 loop is CSVGIPGGRTDTQYF. In DNA form, the CDR3 reads TGCAGCGTTGGGATCCCCGGGGGTCGCACAGATACGCAGTATTTT.

The V and J genes are TRBV14 and TRBJ1-4; D call uncertain. Germline CDR1 is SGHDN and CDR2 is FVKESK. The CDR3 runs 16 residues. V was trimmed by 2 bases and J by 0 bases, leaving 10 bases between them. CDR3 protein: CASSQQLAATNEKLFF. The CDR3 region has the DNA TGTGCCAGCAGCCAACAGTTGGCCGCAACTAATGAAAAACTGTTTTTT.

The gene calls are TRBV18 and TRBJ1-3; 8 bases match TRBD1. Trimming at V came to 2 bases and at J to 4 bases, leaving 10 bases not matched to a gene. The V gene's germline CDR1 is KGHSH and CDR2 LQKENI. There are 17 residues in the CDR3. The CDR3 spells CASSPMDRDIAGNTIYF. CDR3 sequence (DNA): TGTGCCAGCTCACCAATGGACAGGGACATTGCCGGAAACACCATATATTTT.

The count of this clone is one. This CDR3 is CASRTGQAYGYTF. In DNA, the CDR3 is TGTGCCAGCAGGACGGGACAGGCTTATGGCTACACCTTC. The V call is TRBV28, the J call TRBJ1-2, with 8 positions matching TRBD1. This CDR3 is 13 amino acids long. J lost 5 bases, V lost 6 bases, and 5 bases had no gene match. Germline V gene lookup returns CDR1 MDHEN and CDR2 SYDVKM.

The chain combines TRBV28 with TRBJ2-3, with 9 bases fitting TRBD1. From germline, CDR1 is MDHEN and CDR2 SYDVKM. This CDR3 has 15 residues. V lost 6 bases and J lost 5; bases outside the gene matches: 9. CDR3 nucleotides: TGTGCCAGCAGCCCCCTGGGACAGGGACTAGATACGCAGTATTTT. This sequence encodes CASSPLGQGLDTQYF.

The chain is built from TRBV6-6 and TRBJ2-7; the match to TRBD2 covers 8 bases. V lost 5 bases, J lost 5 bases, and 8 bases stayed unmatched. This CDR3 is built from 14 residues. CDR1 is MNHNY and CDR2 is SVGAGI in the germline V gene (reference sequence). In DNA form, the CDR3 reads TGTGCCAGCAGTCCGACTAGCGCACGGGACGAGCAGTACTTC. Residues: CASSPTSARDEQYF.

Only one count was recorded for this clone. The chain combines TRBV9 with TRBJ2-3, with 11 nucleotides matching TRBD2. The CDR3 spans 16 residues. Germline lookup yields CDR1 SGDLS and CDR2 YYNGEE. V lost 3 bases to trimming and J lost 4 bases; unmatched junction nucleotides: 7. Here the CDR3 reads CASSALTSGMADTQYF. The DNA for the CDR3 is TGTGCCAGCAGCGCCCTGACTAGCGGGATGGCAGATACGCAGTATTTT.

This clone was counted only a few times. This rearrangement joins TRBV18 to TRBJ1-6, with D maybe TRBD1 (5 bases). Trimming removed 0 bases at V and 9 bases at J, with 12 bases between. Germline V lookup: CDR1 KGHSH, CDR2 LQKENI. The CDR3 is 15 residues long. The CDR3 coding sequence is TGTGCCAGCTCACCACCGGGGCAGGGAAGTTCACCCCTCCACTTT. Translating gives CASSPPGQGSSPLHF.

The V call is TRBV7-8, the J call TRBJ1-3; perhaps TRBD1 as D (5 bases). The length of the CDR3 is 16 residues. Germline values: CDR1 SGHVS, CDR2 FQNEAQ. The V gene lost 1 base and the J gene lost 0 bases, with 10 bases spanning the gap. CDR3 in DNA: TGTGCCAGCAGCTTAGGACAGCTTTTCTCTGGAAACACCATATATTTT. Residues: CASSLGQLFSGNTIYF. Together with reference TRBV7-8 and TRBJ1-3, the CDR3 gives the full variable domain: GAGVSQSPRYKVAKRGQDVALRCDPISGHVSLFWYQQALGQGPEFLTYFQNEAQLDKSGLPSDRFFAERPEGSVSTLKIQRTQQEDSAVYLCASSLGQLFSGNTIYFGEGSWLTVV.

This clone was seen more than once but under ten times. The V call is TRBV6-2 or TRBV6-3, the J call TRBJ2-7; 14 bases fit TRBD2. Germline V CDR1 and CDR2: MNHEY, SVGEGT. There are 18 residues in the CDR3. With V trimmed by 0 bases and J by 3 bases, 7 bases remained unmatched. This CDR3 is CASSYSRLAGGSYYEQYF. CDR3 coding DNA: TGTGCCAGCAGTTACTCAAGACTAGCGGGAGGGAGTTACTACGAGCAGTACTTC.

This rearrangement joins TRBV3-1 (or the pseudogene TRBV3-2) to TRBJ2-5; 7 nucleotides agree with TRBD2. Trimming removed 2 bases from V and 4 bases from J; junction bases left unmatched: 1. CDR3 length: 13 amino acids. Germline values: CDR1 LGHDT, CDR2 YNNKEL (reference sequence). This CDR3 is CASSQLAGETQYF. The CDR3 region has the DNA TGTGCCAGCAGCCAATTAGCGGGAGAGACCCAGTACTTC.

The rearrangement uses TRBV5-5 and TRBJ2-2, with 8 positions matching TRBD1. The CDR3 totals 17 residues. Germline CDR1 reads SGHKS; CDR2 reads YYEKEE (reference sequence). The V and J ends lost 1 base and 3 bases, in that order; junction bases with no gene match: 8. The CDR3 coding sequence is TGTGCCAGCAGCTTGCAAGCAGGGGGCGCAGACACCGGGGAGCTGTTTTTT. Its protein is CASSLQAGGADTGELFF.

The chain links TRBV11-2 to TRBJ2-7; 8 bases agree with TRBD1. This CDR3 has 14 amino acids. Germline V gives CDR1 SGHAT, CDR2 FQNNGV. V shed 6 bases and J 3 bases; nucleotides not matched to a gene: 7. CDR3 sequence: CASSSPGTGYEQYF. DNA of the CDR3: TGTGCCAGCAGTTCCCCCGGGACAGGCTACGAGCAGTACTTC. Variable domain in full (rest from reference TRBV11-2 and TRBJ2-7): EAGVAQSPRYKIIEKRQSVAFWCNPISGHATLYWYQQILGQGPKLLIQFQNNGVVDDSQLPKDRFSAERLKGVDSTLKIQPAKLEDSAVYLCASSSPGTGYEQYFGPGTRLTVT.

The V and J genes are TRBV21-1 and TRBJ2-1; TRBD2, the table's D call, lacks a check against the DNA. TRBV21-1 is a pseudogene locus. The length of the CDR3 is 19 residues. DNA of the CDR3: TGTGCCAGCAGCAAAGTTCCCGTCATCGTTACGGACGGGAACAATGAGCAGTTCTTC. It is translated as CASSKVPVIVTDGNNEQFF.

Concerning this clone: The same CDR3 also results from other DNA sequences found in this sample. This rearrangement joins TRBV11-1 to TRBJ2-7; possibly TRBD2 for D (5 bases). The germline V gene has CDR1 SGHAT and CDR2 FQDESV (reference sequence). Trimming removed 1 base from V and 3 bases from J, with 10 bases in between. The CDR3 length is 14 residues. CDR3 region: CASSLEGAIYEQYF. The CDR3 DNA reads TGTGCCAGCAGCTTAGAGGGAGCGATCTACGAGCAGTACTTC.

V and J are TRBV7-2 and TRBJ2-7, with 11 bases identical to TRBD2. CDR1 and CDR2 (germline): SGHTA, FQGNSA. The V gene end was trimmed by 5 bases and the J gene end by 0 bases; junction bases not matched to a gene: 3. The CDR3 is 15 residues long. CDR3 sequence (DNA): TGTGCCAGCAGCATCACTAGCGGGAGCTCCTACGAGCAGTACTTC. Amino acid sequence: CASSITSGSSYEQYF. The entire variable domain, with the rest obtained from reference TRBV7-2 and TRBJ2-7, is as follows: GAGVSQSPSNKVTEKGKDVELRCDPISGHTALYWYRQSLGQGLEFLIYFQGNSAPDKSGLPSDRFSAERTGGSVSTLTIQRTQQEDSAVYLCASSITSGSSYEQYFGPGTRLTVT.

The J gene is TRBJ1-5, the V gene TRBV28; a weak D match, TRBD1 (6 bases). The CDR3 consists of 15 residues. Deletions cut 7 bases from V and 5 bases from J, with 18 bases between. Germline V gives CDR1 MDHEN, CDR2 SYDVKM. The DNA for the CDR3 is TGTGCCAGCAATATTGACAGGTCTAACGATCAGCCCCAGCATTTT. Amino acids: CASNIDRSNDQPQHF.

The chain carries TRBV5-1 and TRBJ2-1, with TRBD2 identical over 9 bases. CDR3 length: 14 amino acids. Germline lookup yields CDR1 SGHRS and CDR2 YFSETQ. V lost 4 bases and J lost 7; bases outside the gene matches: 6. The CDR3 spells CASSTGTSRNEQFF. In nucleotides, the CDR3 is TGCGCCAGCAGCACCGGGACTAGCAGGAATGAGCAGTTCTTC.

The J gene is TRBJ2-5, the V gene TRBV25-1; 7 nucleotides align to TRBD2. The CDR3 runs to 14 residues. In germline, CDR1 is MGHDK, CDR2 SYGVNS. The V gene end was trimmed by 7 bases and the J gene end by 3 bases; junction bases not matched to a gene: 8. The CDR3 sequence: CASNAGLLKETQYF. CDR3 nucleotides: TGTGCCAGCAACGCGGGACTACTAAAAGAGACCCAGTACTTC.

The chain employs TRBV12-5 and TRBJ1-1, with D hard to call. The germline V gene encodes CDR1 LGHNT and CDR2 FRNRAP. Trimming stripped 4 bases from V and 0 bases from J, with 6 bases between. There are 13 residues in the CDR3. The CDR3 nucleotides read TGTGCTAGTGGTTGGGAGTTGAACACTGAAGCTTTCTTT. Its protein product is CASGWELNTEAFF.

The CDR3 DNA is TGTGCCAGCAGCGCAGGACAGGGGAGTGTGGAAAAACTGTTTTTT. This codes for CASSAGQGSVEKLFF. The rearrangement joins TRBV13 to TRBJ1-4, with TRBD1 matching over 9 bases. Looked up from germline, CDR1 is PRHDT and CDR2 is FYEKMQ (reference sequence). CDR3 length equals 15 residues. V lost 5 bases, J lost 8 bases, and 9 bases stayed unmatched.